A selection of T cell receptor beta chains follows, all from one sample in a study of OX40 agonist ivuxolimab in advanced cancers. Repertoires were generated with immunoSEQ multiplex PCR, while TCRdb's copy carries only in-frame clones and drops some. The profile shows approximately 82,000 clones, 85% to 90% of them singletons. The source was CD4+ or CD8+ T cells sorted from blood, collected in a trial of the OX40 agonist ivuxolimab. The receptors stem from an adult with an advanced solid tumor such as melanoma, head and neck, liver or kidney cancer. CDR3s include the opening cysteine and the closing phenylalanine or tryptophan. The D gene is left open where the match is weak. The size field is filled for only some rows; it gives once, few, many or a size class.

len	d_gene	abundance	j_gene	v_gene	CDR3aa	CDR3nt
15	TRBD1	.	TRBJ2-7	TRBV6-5	CASSYSPGQGYEQYF	TGTGCCAGCAGTTACTCGCCGGGACAGGGTTACGAGCAGTACTTC
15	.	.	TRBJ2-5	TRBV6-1	CASSAYRRSQETQYF	TGTGCCAGCAGTGCCTACCGTCGTTCCCAAGAGACCCAGTACTTC
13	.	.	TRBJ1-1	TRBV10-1	CASSEYGGTEAFF	TGCGCCAGCAGTGAGTACGGGGGCACTGAAGCTTTCTTT
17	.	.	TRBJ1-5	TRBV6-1	CASSEQVVAAGNQPQHF	TGTGCCAGCAGTGAGCAGGTTGTAGCGGCTGGCAATCAGCCCCAGCATTTT
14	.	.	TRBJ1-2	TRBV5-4	CASSLYVSNYGYTF	TGTGCCAGCAGCTTGTATGTCTCTAACTATGGCTACACCTTC
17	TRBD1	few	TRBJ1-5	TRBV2	CASSEGTGWVGNQPQHF	TGTGCCAGCAGCGAGGGGACAGGGTGGGTTGGCAATCAGCCCCAGCATTTT
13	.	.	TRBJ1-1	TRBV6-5	CASRRDMNTEAFF	TGTGCCAGCCGGAGGGACATGAACACTGAAGCTTTCTTT
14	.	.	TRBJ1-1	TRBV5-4	CASAQGQGYTEAFF	TGTGCCAGCGCGCAGGGCCAGGGGTACACTGAAGCTTTCTTT
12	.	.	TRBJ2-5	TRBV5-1	CASSSTRETQYF	TGCGCCAGCAGCTCGACTCGAGAGACCCAGTACTTC
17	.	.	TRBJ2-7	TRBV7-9	CASSGLGTAGFSYEQYF	TGTGCCAGCAGCGGTTTGGGTACGGCGGGATTCTCCTACGAGCAGTACTTC
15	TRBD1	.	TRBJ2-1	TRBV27	CASRPPGQGGHEQFF	TGTGCCAGCAGGCCTCCGGGACAGGGGGGGCATGAGCAGTTCTTC
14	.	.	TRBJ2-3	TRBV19	CASRNGAFTDTQYF	TGTGCCAGTAGGAATGGGGCGTTCACAGATACGCAGTATTTT
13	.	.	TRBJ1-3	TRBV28	CASIKTTGNTIYF	TGTGCCAGCATCAAGACAACGGGAAACACCATATATTTT
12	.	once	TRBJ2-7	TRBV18	CASSPPNGEQYF	TGTGCCAGCTCACCTCCCAATGGCGAGCAGTACTTC
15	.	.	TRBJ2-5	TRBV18	CASLPPSTAKETQYF	TGTGCCAGCTTACCACCGTCTACAGCGAAAGAGACCCAGTACTTC
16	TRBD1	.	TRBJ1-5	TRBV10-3	CAISESAGGRVQPQHF	TGTGCCATCAGTGAGTCGGCAGGGGGAAGAGTTCAGCCCCAGCATTTT
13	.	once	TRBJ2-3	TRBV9	CASSGQSTDTQYF	TGTGCCAGCAGCGGACAAAGCACAGATACGCAGTATTTT
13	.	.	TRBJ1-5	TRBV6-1	CASTKNGGQPQHF	TGTGCCAGCACCAAGAACGGGGGGCAGCCCCAGCATTTT
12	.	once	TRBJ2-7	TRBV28	CARLAGVSEQYF	TGTGCCAGATTGGCAGGGGTCTCCGAGCAGTACTTC
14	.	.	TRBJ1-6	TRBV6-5	CATRTGQNNSPLHF	TGTGCCACCCGAACGGGCCAGAATAATTCACCCCTCCACTTT
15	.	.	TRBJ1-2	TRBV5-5	CASSPGPLANYGYTF	TGTGCCAGCAGCCCGGGACCCCTAGCTAACTATGGCTACACCTTC
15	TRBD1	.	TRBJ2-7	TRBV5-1	CASSPGQGNSYEQYF	TGCGCCAGTTCGCCGGGACAGGGAAACTCCTACGAGCAGTACTTC
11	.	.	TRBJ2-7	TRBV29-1	CSVETSYEQYF	TGCAGCGTTGAGACTTCCTACGAGCAGTACTTC
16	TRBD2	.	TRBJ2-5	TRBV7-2	CASNKALAGVSETQYF	TGTGCCAGCAACAAAGCACTAGCGGGAGTATCGGAGACCCAGTACTTC
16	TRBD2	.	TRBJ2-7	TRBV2	CASSEALLAGVDEQYF	TGTGCCAGCAGTGAAGCGCTTCTAGCGGGAGTAGACGAGCAGTACTTC
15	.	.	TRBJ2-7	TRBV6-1	CASSGRRYGTYEQYF	TGTGCCAGCAGCGGCCGGCGATACGGAACCTACGAGCAGTACTTC
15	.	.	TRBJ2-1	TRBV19	CASSIRDFAYNEQFF	TGTGCCAGTAGTATCCGGGACTTCGCCTACAATGAGCAGTTCTTC
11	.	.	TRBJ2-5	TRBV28	CASRQQETQYF	TGTGCCAGCAGACAACAAGAGACCCAGTACTTC
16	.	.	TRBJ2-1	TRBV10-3	CAISDLGQTAYNEQFF	TGTGCCATCAGTGACCTTGGACAGACGGCCTACAATGAGCAGTTCTTC
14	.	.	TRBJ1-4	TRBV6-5	CASSTWGSNEKLFF	TGTGCCAGCAGTACCTGGGGGTCTAATGAAAAACTGTTTTTT
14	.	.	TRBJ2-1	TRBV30	CAWGRRDSYNEQFF	TGTGCCTGGGGCCGGAGGGACAGCTACAATGAGCAGTTCTTC
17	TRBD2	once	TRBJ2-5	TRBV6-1	CASSVTSGRAVGETQYF	TGTGCCAGCAGTGTTACTAGCGGGAGGGCCGTCGGAGAGACCCAGTACTTC
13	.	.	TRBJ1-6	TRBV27	CASSFSFESPLHF	TGTGCCAGCAGTTTTTCCTTTGAGTCACCCCTCCACTTT
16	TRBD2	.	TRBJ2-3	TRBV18	CASSPLTSGSTDTQYF	TGTGCCAGCTCACCCTTGACTAGCGGGAGCACAGATACGCAGTATTTT
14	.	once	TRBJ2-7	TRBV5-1	CASSQTGESYEQYF	TGCGCCAGCAGTCAGACAGGAGAATCCTACGAGCAGTACTTC
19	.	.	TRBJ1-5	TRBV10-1	CASSEKSSEVLVGNQPQHF	TGCGCCAGCAGTGAAAAGTCCTCGGAGGTTTTGGTTGGCAATCAGCCCCAGCATTTT
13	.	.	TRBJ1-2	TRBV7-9	CASSRGQGEGYTF	TGTGCCAGCAGCCGGGGGCAGGGTGAGGGCTACACCTTC
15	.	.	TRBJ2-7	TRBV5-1	CASSLAAGQHYEQYF	TGCGCCAGCAGCTTGGCCGCGGGCCAACACTACGAGCAGTACTTC
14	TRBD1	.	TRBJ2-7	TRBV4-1	CASSQVQGAYEQYF	TGCGCCAGCAGCCAGGTACAGGGGGCATACGAGCAGTACTTC
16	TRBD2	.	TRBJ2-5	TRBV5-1	CASSLAGLAGEETQYF	TGCGCCAGCAGCTTGGCCGGACTAGCGGGAGAGGAGACCCAGTACTTC
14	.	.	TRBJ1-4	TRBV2	CASSETGLGEKLFF	TGTGCCAGCAGTGAAACTGGGCTCGGTGAAAAACTGTTTTTT
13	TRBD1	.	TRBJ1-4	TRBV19	CASSRQGEEKLFF	TGTGCCAGTAGTAGACAGGGGGAGGAAAAACTGTTTTTT
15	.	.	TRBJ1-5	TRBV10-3	CAISESTMGYQPQHF	TGTGCCATCAGTGAGTCGACCATGGGCTATCAGCCCCAGCATTTT
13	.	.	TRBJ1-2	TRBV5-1	CASSSNRDYGYTF	TGCGCCAGCAGCTCCAACAGGGACTATGGCTACACCTTC
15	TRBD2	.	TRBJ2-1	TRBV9	CASTGTSGSHNEQFF	TGTGCCAGCACCGGGACTAGCGGGAGTCACAATGAGCAGTTCTTC
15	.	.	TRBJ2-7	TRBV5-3	CARSSGTDSSYEQYF	TGTGCCAGAAGCTCCGGGACGGACTCCTCCTACGAGCAGTACTTC
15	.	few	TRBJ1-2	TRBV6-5	CASSYSAGGGYGYTF	TGTGCCAGCAGTTACTCGGCCGGGGGAGGCTATGGCTACACCTTC
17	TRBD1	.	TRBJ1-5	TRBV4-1	CASSQGWSQGGNQPQHF	TGCGCCAGCAGCCAAGGCTGGTCCCAGGGGGGCAATCAGCCCCAGCATTTT
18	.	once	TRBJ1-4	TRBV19	CASSITDILLATNEKLFF	TGTGCCAGTAGTATTACGGACATCTTACTTGCAACTAATGAAAAACTGTTTTTT
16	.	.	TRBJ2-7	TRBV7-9	CASSLSLGEKRDEQYF	TGTGCCAGCAGCTTAAGTCTGGGGGAGAAGAGGGACGAGCAGTACTTC
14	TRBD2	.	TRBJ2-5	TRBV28	CASRAGLDGETQYF	TGTGCCAGCAGGGCGGGACTAGATGGAGAGACCCAGTACTTC